One T cell receptor beta chain is described in this entry. Ten or more counts support this clonotype. The target of this receptor is not known. Qualities for individual bases were not recorded, and no much larger clone is one base off. These data originate in a study of CD8 T cells in ankylosing spondylitis (TCRdb year 2017). As for the study more broadly: The study set out to find disease-linked TCR variants by profiling T cell receptor beta repertoires in ankylosing spondylitis patients and healthy donors. The full study cohort comprised around 25 ankylosing spondylitis patients and some 100 healthy donors. Samples of peripheral blood were taken, and for ankylosing spondylitis patients, synovial fluid was collected as well.

Reads for this sample came from an Illumina HiSeq 2500. TCR beta libraries were prepared by quantitative 5'-RACE with molecular barcodes. The study's processing was this. To identify disease-linked TCR variants, a new computational method was used, one built on a probabilistic model of VDJ rearrangement. The raw public reads went through TCRdb reprocessing: fastp at Q25, MiXCR clone calling, in-frame beta chains kept. Each entry is one CDR3 protein sequence, shown with its most common DNA and genes. Here the V and J calls rest on TCRdb's processing, not on the authors' analysis. In all, the sample holds around 490,000 distinct CDR3 sequences, and roughly 5% of those were seen once. In total, the top ten clones hold roughly 3.5% of the sample. Overall study outcomes, separate from this receptor: A CD8+ phenotype was shown by the disease-linked clones, which were found at relatively low frequencies in peripheral blood. A TCR beta motif made up of roughly eight highly homologous amino acid variants appeared to be characteristic of blood from ankylosing spondylitis patients. Some motif variants were previously reported in synovial fluid and blood of reactive arthritis patients, suggesting common disease-initiation mechanisms. The disease-linked clones were reported to be significantly enriched in matched synovial fluid samples from ankylosing spondylitis patients.

This TCR came from a male donor with ankylosing spondylitis. Sequencing used blood, either unsorted or a sorted T cell fraction (not recorded which).

The DNA reads TGTGCCAGCAGCTTTTCAGGACCGGATAGCAATCAGCCCCAGCATTTT. This yields the protein CASSFSGPDSNQPQHF. The receptor chain draws on TRBV7-9 and TRBJ1-5; no D gene call is confident. V is reduced by 3 bases and J by 0 bases, leaving a spacing of 12 bases between them. The germline V gene encodes CDR1 SEHNR and CDR2 FQNEAQ (reference sequence). From its cysteine to its phenylalanine, the CDR3 spans 16 amino acids. Only CDR3 DNA is held: 48 bases, read in frame from base 1.